The sequence of this TCR beta chain was determined in a study of glioma-infiltrating T cells. Study at large: Low-grade gliomas were grade II; glioblastomas were grade IV at initial diagnosis.

Regarding the study as a whole: Tissue-blood divergence was below expectation in non-neoplastic patients, above in gliomas.

Using RNA template, CDR3s of TCR alpha and beta were amplified with iRepertoire arm-PCR. One entry per CDR3 protein results from TCRdb running MiXCR on the multiplex PCR reads. The table has around 350,000 distinct CDR3 sequences, around 38% seen once. To note about this clonotype: Its target is unknown.

The sample comprised glioma tissue, nonneoplastic brain tissue, or PBMCs (not recorded which). The receptor's source is a human donor with low-grade glioma or glioblastoma, undergoing nonglioma brain surgery, or in good health (not recorded which).

The DNA for the CDR3 is TGTGCCAGCGCCCTGGAGCTTTACAATGAGCAGTTCTTC. Protein product: CASALELYNEQFF. The rearrangement uses TRBV4-2 and TRBJ2-1; D is unclear. There are 13 residues in the CDR3. V was cut by 8 bases and J by 4 bases, with 12 bases left in between. Germline-derived CDR1 and CDR2 are LGHNA and YNFKEQ.